This TCR beta chain is drawn from a study of T-cell memory formation after mild COVID-19. Trimming took off 2 bases at V and 9 bases at J, with 13 bases between the two ends. The CDR3 runs 14 residues. Germline assignment: CDR1 MNHNS and CDR2 SASEGT. MiXCR was run by TCRdb on the 5' RACE reads, yielding one entry per CDR3 protein. This table holds roughly 89,000 distinct CDR3 sequences, over 13% found once. This TCR was recovered from a man aged 18 to 30 who had mild COVID-19 (a few samples of this study predate the infection). Cell type and time point are not known. The chain combines TRBV6-1 with TRBJ2-2; a possible D gene is TRBD1 (7 bases). The material sequenced was PBMCs or a T cell subset sorted from them (not recorded which). The CDR3 DNA sequence: TGTGCCAGCAGTGAACGGAGGGGGCCCAGGGAGCTGTTTTTT. Protein sequence: CASSERRGPRELFF.